Below, 23 T cell receptor beta chains from the same sample are listed, as sequenced in a study of T cell changes during pregnancy in multiple sclerosis. Libraries were prepared by immunoSEQ multiplex PCR; TCRdb keeps only in-frame clonotypes and omits some of them. The profile covers 45,000 to 65,000 clones, with less than 95% appearing a single time and about 3.7% taken by the ten largest. The sample here was peripheral blood, taken after pregnancy. The source is a female donor in good health, enrolled as a control in a pregnancy study.

This chain joins TRBV18 and TRBJ2-1, with D tentatively TRBD1 (5 bases). V lost 1 base and J lost 4, with 8 bases in between. The CDR3 has 14 residues. Germline V gene sequence: CDR1 KGHSH, CDR2 LQKENI. Here the CDR3 DNA reads TGTGCCAGCTCACCACGGCAGGGTTACAATGAGCAGTTCTTC. It is translated as CASSPRQGYNEQFF.

This chain joins TRBV9 and TRBJ2-3; D is undetermined. This CDR3 spans 13 amino acids. The germline V and J ends were trimmed by 0 bases and 6 bases, with 8 bases remaining between them. Germline CDR1 and CDR2: SGDLS and YYNGEE. The CDR3 DNA is TGTGCCAGCAGCGTAGGAGGAACCGATACGCAGTATTTT. It yields the protein CASSVGGTDTQYF.

As concerns this clone: Other DNA sequences of this sample code for an identical CDR3. The chain couples TRBV5-4 to TRBJ2-1; 11 bases align to TRBD2. The length of the CDR3 is 15 residues. CDR1 and CDR2 (germline): SGHNT, YYREEE (reference sequence). J gave up 2 bases and V 2 bases, and 0 bases lay outside the gene matches. The CDR3: CASSFSGGAYNEQFF. The CDR3 DNA follows: TGTGCCAGCAGCTTTAGCGGGGGGGCCTACAATGAGCAGTTCTTC.

This chain links TRBV28 with TRBJ2-1; D possibly corresponds to TRBD2 (6 bases). The V end was cut by 7 bases, the J end by 0 bases, with 10 bases between. This CDR3 has 14 residues. Per the germline V gene, CDR1 is MDHEN and CDR2 is SYDVKM. The CDR3 here is CASTRRGSYNEQFF. The CDR3 DNA follows: TGTGCCAGCACCCGGCGGGGCTCCTACAATGAGCAGTTCTTC.

The chain carries TRBV29-1 and TRBJ1-2; 9 bases agree with TRBD1. V shed 5 bases, J shed 3 bases, and the junction held 1 base outside the gene matches. Germline V gene data show CDR1 as SQVTM and CDR2 as ANQGSEA. The CDR3 spans 12 residues. The CDR3 DNA reads TGCAGCGTTCGGGACAGGGACTATGGCTACACCTTC. Translated: CSVRDRDYGYTF.

This rearrangement joins TRBV2 to TRBJ2-7, with a weak D call TRBD2 (7 bases). Germline assignment: CDR1 SNHLY and CDR2 FYNNEI. Trimming stripped 7 bases from V and 7 bases from J, with 11 bases between. This CDR3 has 11 amino acids. The CDR3 protein is CASTKGGEQYF. The CDR3 DNA is TGTGCCAGCACTAAGGGGGGGGAGCAGTACTTC.

J is TRBJ1-2 and V is TRBV27; the match to TRBD1 covers 7 bases. Losses at the gene ends were 1 base for V and 8 bases for J; bases not matched to a gene: 19. Germline V lookup: CDR1 MNHEY, CDR2 SMNVEV (reference sequence). The length of the CDR3 is 18 residues. The DNA of the CDR3 is TGTGCCAGCAGTTTATTGGGAACACGGGACAGACGGAAAGGGGGCTACACCTTC. Translated, it gives CASSLLGTRDRRKGGYTF.

This sequence joins TRBV27 and TRBJ1-5; maybe TRBD1 (5 bases). V lost 2 bases and J lost 2, with 13 bases in between. The CDR3 runs to 16 residues. Germline CDR1 MNHEY, CDR2 SMNVEV (reference sequence). The CDR3 reads CASSLLSGSGNQPQHF. CDR3 nucleotides: TGTGCCAGCAGTTTACTTTCAGGGTCAGGCAATCAGCCCCAGCATTTT.

The CDR3 reads CASSFRGADTQYF. DNA for the CDR3: TGTGCCAGCAGCTTTCGGGGGGCAGATACGCAGTATTTT. The chain recombines TRBV7-3 with TRBJ2-3; 7 bases align to TRBD2. This CDR3 is 13 amino acids long. Germline V gene sequence: CDR1 SGHTA, CDR2 FQGTGA. The ends lost 3 bases at V and 4 bases at J; junction bases unmatched: 1.

J is TRBJ2-7 and V is TRBV7-8; 9 nucleotides match TRBD2. This CDR3 contains 16 residues. V was clipped by 2 bases and J by 2 bases; unmatched bases: 7. The V gene's germline CDR1 is SGHVS and CDR2 FQNEAQ. The CDR3 reads CASSLLAGAGAYEQYF. The CDR3 DNA reads as TGTGCCAGCAGCTTATTAGCGGGGGCTGGCGCCTACGAGCAGTACTTC.

The rearrangement uses TRBV6-1 and TRBJ2-1; a weak D match, TRBD1 (6 bases). The CDR3 length is 18 residues. Germline assignment: CDR1 MNHNS and CDR2 SASEGT. V was clipped by 2 bases and J by 2 bases, with 19 bases between them. DNA of the CDR3: TGTGCCAGCAGTGAAAATTTCTTTGAACAGGGCCCCTACAATGAGCAGTTCTTC. It specifies CASSENFFEQGPYNEQFF.

This sequence joins TRBV5-1 and TRBJ2-1; 10 nucleotides align to TRBD2. The germline CDR1 and CDR2 sequences are SGHRS and YFSETQ. This CDR3 is built from 15 residues. V trimming: 2 bases; J trimming: 7 bases; junction bases outside the gene matches: 6. The CDR3, as DNA: TGCGCCAGCAGCTTTCTAGCGGGAGTTCAGAATGAGCAGTTCTTC. Its translation: CASSFLAGVQNEQFF.

V is TRBV19 and J is TRBJ1-6; 9 bases fit TRBD1. Germline CDR1 and CDR2: LNHDA and SQIVND (reference sequence). This CDR3 is built from 16 residues. J lost 11 bases, V lost 3 bases, and 11 bases had no gene match. The CDR3 bases are TGTGCCAGTAGTATGGGGACAGGGCGTTTTTCTCCACCCCTCCACTTT. Translating gives CASSMGTGRFSPPLHF.

The chain joins TRBV7-6 to TRBJ1-4, with D uncertain. The ends were cut back, 1 base at V and 5 bases at J, with 8 bases in the middle. The germline V gene encodes CDR1 SGHVS and CDR2 FNYEAQ. This CDR3 has 14 residues. The CDR3 DNA is TGTGCCAGCAGCTTAGGGACGGGGAATGAAAAACTGTTTTTT. Its translation is CASSLGTGNEKLFF.

The chain is built from TRBV7-2 and TRBJ2-2; D not resolved. The CDR3 extends over 11 amino acids. V was clipped by 1 base and J by 13 bases, with 7 bases between them. The germline CDR1 and CDR2 sequences are SGHTA and FQGNSA. This chain's CDR3 is CASSLDRGLFF. As DNA, the CDR3 is TGTGCCAGCAGCTTAGACCGAGGGCTGTTTTTT.

The chain uses TRBV6-5 and TRBJ2-5, with D possibly being TRBD1 (5 bases). CDR1 and CDR2 (germline): MNHEY, SVGAGI. V lost 7 bases, J lost 3 bases, and 15 bases lay in between. The CDR3 consists of 14 residues. CDR3 coding DNA: TGTGCCAGCACCTCCGTGGGGCGGAAAGAGACCCAGTACTTC. This encodes CASTSVGRKETQYF.

This chain joins TRBV7-6 and TRBJ1-2, with 9 bases aligning to TRBD1. Germline V lookup: CDR1 SGHVS, CDR2 FNYEAQ. There are 15 residues in the CDR3. With V trimmed by 5 bases and J by 7 bases, 11 bases remained unmatched. The CDR3 sequence is CASSARQGDRGGYTF. The CDR3 DNA is TGTGCCAGCAGCGCGCGACAGGGGGATAGAGGTGGCTACACCTTC.

V gene TRBV15 combines with J gene TRBJ1-1; D perhaps matches TRBD1 (5 bases). Per germline, CDR1 LNHNV and CDR2 YYDKDF (reference sequence). The ends were cut back, 4 bases at V and 1 base at J, with 7 bases in the middle. The CDR3 is 13 residues long. As DNA, the CDR3 is TGTGCCACCAGCATAGGACAGAACACTGAAGCTTTCTTT. Amino acid sequence: CATSIGQNTEAFF.

The chain recombines TRBV10-3 with TRBJ2-5, with 11 bases matching TRBD1. Per the germline V gene, CDR1 is ENHRY and CDR2 is SYGVKD. This CDR3 spans 18 amino acids. With V trimmed by 6 bases and J by 0 bases, 12 bases remained unmatched. CDR3 nucleotides: TGTGCCATCAGGGGATCTCCGGGACAGGGGGGAGACCAAGAGACCCAGTACTTC. It encodes CAIRGSPGQGGDQETQYF.

The chain employs TRBV9 and TRBJ1-2; 7 bases agree with TRBD1. The germline V gene encodes CDR1 SGDLS and CDR2 YYNGEE. The CDR3 is 12 amino acids. Unmatched junction bases numbered 4, after V lost 3 bases and J lost 8 bases. The CDR3 DNA reads TGTGCCAGCAGCGCTACAGGGGACGGCTACACCTTC. Residues: CASSATGDGYTF.

V and J are TRBV6-1 and TRBJ2-4; TRBD1 agrees at 8 bases. From germline, CDR1 is MNHNS and CDR2 SASEGT. V trimming: 3 bases; J trimming: 1 base; junction bases outside the gene matches: 5. CDR3 length equals 16 residues. As DNA, the CDR3 is TGTGCCAGCAGTGATCCGCAGGGGGCGGCCAAAAACATTCAGTACTTC. Protein: CASSDPQGAAKNIQYF.

The V call is TRBV5-6, the J call TRBJ2-7; 7 bases agree with TRBD1. This CDR3 contains 13 residues. V lost 6 bases, J lost 2 bases, and 5 bases stayed unmatched. Per the germline V gene, CDR1 is SGHDT and CDR2 is YYEEEE. The CDR3: CASTQGQTYEQYF. As DNA, the CDR3 is TGTGCCAGCACCCAGGGACAGACCTACGAGCAGTACTTC.

The chain employs TRBV11-2 and TRBJ2-5; 8 nucleotides match TRBD2. Germline V gene sequence: CDR1 SGHAT, CDR2 FQNNGV. J gave up 1 base and V 5 bases, and 9 bases lay outside the gene matches. This CDR3 spans 16 amino acids. The DNA of the CDR3 is TGTGCCAGCAGCCGACGGGCTAGCGGGTCCCAAGAGACCCAGTACTTC. It yields the protein CASSRRASGSQETQYF.